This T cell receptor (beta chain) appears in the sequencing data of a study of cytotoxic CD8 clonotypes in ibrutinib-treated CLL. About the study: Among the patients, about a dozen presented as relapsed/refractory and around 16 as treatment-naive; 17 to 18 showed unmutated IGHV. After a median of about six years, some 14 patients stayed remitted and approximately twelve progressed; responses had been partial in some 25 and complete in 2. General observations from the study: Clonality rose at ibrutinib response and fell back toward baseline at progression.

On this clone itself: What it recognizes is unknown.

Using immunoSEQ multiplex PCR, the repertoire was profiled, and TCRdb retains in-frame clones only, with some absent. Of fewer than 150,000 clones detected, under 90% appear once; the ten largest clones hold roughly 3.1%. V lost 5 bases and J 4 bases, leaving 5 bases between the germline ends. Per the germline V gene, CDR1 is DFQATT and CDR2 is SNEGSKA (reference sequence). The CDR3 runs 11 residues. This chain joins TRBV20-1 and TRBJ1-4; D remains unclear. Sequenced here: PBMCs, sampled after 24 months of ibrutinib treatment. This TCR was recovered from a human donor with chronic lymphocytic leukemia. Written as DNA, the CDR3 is TGCAGTGCTGGTCTTAATGAAAAACTGTTTTTT. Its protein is CSAGLNEKLFF.